This entry describes one T cell receptor (beta chain). Its antigen is undetermined. These data are taken from a study of Graves' ophthalmopathy and Graves' hyperthyroidism. The sequenced template was RNA, covering the TCR beta CDR3 region. RT-PCR with HTBI primers came first, then second-round multiplex PCR. One entry per CDR3 protein results from TCRdb running MiXCR on the multiplex PCR reads. The data show 650,000 to 900,000 distinct CDR3 sequences, with approximately 40% seen just once and roughly 45% held by the top ten. The study, taken as a whole, reports: Distinction of ophthalmopathy from stable hyperthyroidism by a 13-signature model reached 87.88% sensitivity and 75% to 83% specificity.

If patients had other autoimmune diseases, uncontrolled infections, pregnancy or lactation, they were excluded. Clinicians made diagnoses from clinical symptoms, serum thyroxine, TRAb, thyroid ultrasound and orbital computed tomography. Sampling under 12 ml of fresh peripheral blood provided the PBMCs. Germline V lookup: CDR1 LNHDA, CDR2 SQIVND (reference sequence). This CDR3 is 13 amino acids long. V was clipped by 6 bases and J by 4 bases; unmatched bases: 4. The chain combines TRBV19 with TRBJ2-5; 8 bases are a match to TRBD1. This clonotype was obtained from an adult man with Graves' ophthalmopathy. Sequenced sample: peripheral blood. The CDR3 loop is CASSTGGPETQYF. Here the CDR3 DNA reads TGTGCCAGTAGCACAGGGGGTCCAGAGACCCAGTACTTC.